This TCR beta chain was sequenced during a study of OX40 agonist ivuxolimab in advanced cancers. On the study more broadly: In this cohort, patients received ivuxolimab, an agonistic anti-OX40 (CD134) antibody. Whole-study results and caveats: It was also the case that some nonresponders had low normalized T-cell clonal expansion. CD8+ T cells showed, on average, more clonal expansion than CD4+ cells. Doses of 0.1 to 3.0 mg/kg were accompanied by clonal expansion of CD4+ and CD8+ blood T cells by week 6.

As to this clone: The antigen remains unidentified.

Sequenced by immunoSEQ multiplex PCR; TCRdb stores in-frame clones only, minus some. The sample gives around 30,000 clones, just over 90% of which show up once; around 9% is in the top ten. Germline-derived CDR1 and CDR2 are SGHTA and FQGNSA. The germline V and J ends were trimmed by 6 bases and 0 bases, with 15 bases remaining between them. The CDR3 totals 15 residues. The clonotype comes from an adult with an advanced solid tumor such as melanoma, head and neck, liver or kidney cancer. The specimen comprised CD4+ or CD8+ T cells sorted from blood, sampled in a trial of the OX40 agonist ivuxolimab. The V and J genes are TRBV7-2 and TRBJ2-7; D is perhaps TRBD2 (5 bases). The CDR3 loop is CASRMADSRSYEQYF. The CDR3 nucleotides are TGTGCCAGCAGGATGGCGGACTCACGCTCCTACGAGCAGTACTTC.